The 21 T cell receptor beta chains given below trace back to one sample, sequenced in a study of T-cell memory formation after mild COVID-19. Using its own MiXCR run on the 5' RACE reads, TCRdb lists one record per CDR3 protein. The sample lists 120,000 or so distinct CDR3 sequences; approximately 15% were seen once. Input material: PBMCs or a T cell subset sorted from them (not recorded which). The receptors derive from an adult woman who had mild COVID-19 (a few samples of this study predate the infection). Cell type and time point are not known.

The chain employs TRBV5-1 and TRBJ1-6; the D is unclear. Trimming took 7 bases from V and 7 from J, leaving 15 bases between them. There are 14 residues in the CDR3. Germline CDR1 SGHRS, CDR2 YFSETQ. The CDR3 spells CASGTTEPNSPLHF. In nucleotides, the CDR3 is TGCGCCAGCGGCACAACGGAGCCAAATTCACCCCTCCACTTT.

This chain connects TRBV11-3 to TRBJ2-2; 9 bases line up with TRBD2. Trimming at V came to 5 bases and at J to 4 bases, leaving 5 bases not matched to a gene. CDR1 is SGHNT, CDR2 YENEEA, per germline. The CDR3 loop spans 15 amino acids. The CDR3 coding sequence is TGTGCCAGCAGCGATAGCGGGAGTGGCACCGGGGAGCTGTTTTTT. This sequence encodes CASSDSGSGTGELFF.

In its sample, this clonotype was seen many times. The V call is TRBV25-1, the J call TRBJ2-7, with TRBD1 identical over 8 bases. Germline trimming cut 0 bases from V and 3 bases from J; bases unmatched to any gene: 7. Germline assignment: CDR1 MGHDK and CDR2 SYGVNS. The CDR3 is 16 residues long. CDR3 DNA: TGTGCCAGCAGTGAATATTCAGGGGGCCAGATCTACGAGCAGTACTTC. The encoded protein is CASSEYSGGQIYEQYF.

The J gene is TRBJ1-4, the V gene TRBV5-1; 7 positions agree with TRBD1. The V segment lost 2 bases and the J segment 0 bases; nucleotides outside the gene matches: 4. Germline V lookup: CDR1 SGHRS, CDR2 YFSETQ. The CDR3 runs to 16 residues. CDR3 DNA sequence: TGCGCCAGCAGCTTCCAACAGGGGTCAACTAATGAAAAACTGTTTTTT. Translation gives CASSFQQGSTNEKLFF.

This clonotype turned up a few times. V and J are TRBV12-3 or TRBV12-4 and TRBJ2-1, with TRBD2 identical over 9 bases. This CDR3 comprises 16 residues. The ends lost 5 bases at V and 4 bases at J; junction bases unmatched: 9. CDR3 sequence: CASSLRRGGYYNEQFF. As DNA, the CDR3 is TGTGCCAGCAGTCTCAGGCGGGGGGGATATTACAATGAGCAGTTCTTC.

This clonotype has a handful of counts. This rearrangement joins TRBV7-7 to TRBJ2-1; 7 bases line up with TRBD2. This CDR3 contains 15 residues. J lost 5 bases, V lost 1 base, and 5 bases had no gene match. In germline, CDR1 is SSHAT, CDR2 FNYEAQ (reference sequence). CDR3: CASSLGRGGHNEQFF. The CDR3 DNA reads TGTGCCAGCAGCTTAGGGCGCGGGGGACACAATGAGCAGTTCTTC.

This clonotype was seen at least ten times. This chain links TRBV15 with TRBJ2-5; tentatively, D is TRBD2 (6 bases). Germline CDR1 and CDR2: LNHNV and YYDKDF (reference sequence). V was trimmed by 0 bases and J by 2 bases, leaving 10 bases between them. The CDR3 contains 15 residues. CDR3 loop: CATSRDPGVQETQYF. In DNA form, the CDR3 reads TGTGCCACCAGCAGAGATCCGGGAGTGCAAGAGACCCAGTACTTC.

This clonotype was seen more than once but under ten times. V gene TRBV7-3 combines with J gene TRBJ1-1, with a possible D match to TRBD1 (6 bases). V lost 0 bases and J lost 6, with 14 bases in between. Germline V gives CDR1 SGHTA, CDR2 FQGTGA. This CDR3 is built from 15 residues. For the CDR3, the DNA is TGTGCCAGCAGCTTAACAACAGGGCCAGGTGCTGAAGCTTTCTTT. It specifies CASSLTTGPGAEAFF.

This clonotype has only a few counts. The CDR3, as DNA: TGCAGTGCTAGGGGAGGGGGTTTCCGGAACACCATATATTTT. Translating gives CSARGGGFRNTIYF. V is TRBV20-1 and J is TRBJ1-3; D may be TRBD1 (6 bases). Germline lookup yields CDR1 DFQATT and CDR2 SNEGSKA (reference sequence). The CDR3 loop spans 14 amino acids. Trimming cost V 3 bases and J 7 bases, with 16 bases left between them.

The chain is built from TRBV6-5 and TRBJ1-2; D perhaps matches TRBD1 (5 bases). Deletions cut 2 bases from V and 1 base from J, with 11 bases between. This CDR3 has 15 amino acids. The germline V gene has CDR1 MNHEY and CDR2 SVGAGI. CDR3 loop: CASSYLGRINYGYTF. DNA of the CDR3: TGTGCCAGCAGTTACCTGGGACGGATTAACTATGGCTACACCTTC.

V and J are TRBV7-9 and TRBJ1-1; maybe TRBD1 (6 bases). The length of the CDR3 is 15 residues. Germline V gene lookup returns CDR1 SEHNR and CDR2 FQNEAQ (reference sequence). Trimming shortened V by 5 bases and J by 6 bases, and 19 bases separated the two germline ends. This chain's CDR3 is CASSPPNRGQPEAFF. For the CDR3, the DNA is TGTGCCAGCAGCCCCCCGAACAGAGGACAGCCTGAAGCTTTCTTT.

There are a few counts of this clonotype. The chain recombines TRBV5-1 with TRBJ2-7; TRBD2 matches at 7 bases. Germline lookup yields CDR1 SGHRS and CDR2 YFSETQ. CDR3 length: 17 amino acids. V gave up 0 bases and J gave up 6 bases; unmatched junction bases: 15. The CDR3 sequence is CASSLGLAYTDGREQYF. The DNA of the CDR3 is TGCGCCAGCAGCTTGGGACTAGCTTATACGGATGGACGCGAGCAGTACTTC.

About this clonotype: One end of the junction fails to match germline, which may point to a read error. V and J are TRBV5-1 and TRBJ1-1; no clear D gene. CDR3 length: 11 residues. Germline V lookup: CDR1 SGHRS, CDR2 YFSETQ. CDR3 DNA: TGTGCCAGCATCCTGAACACTGAAGCTTTCTTT. Its translation: CASILNTEAFF.

This clonotype has a handful of counts. The chain combines TRBV6-5 with TRBJ2-1; 8 bases agree with TRBD2. CDR3 length: 17 amino acids. Germline V lookup: CDR1 MNHEY, CDR2 SVGAGI. V lost 5 bases to trimming and J lost 5 bases; unmatched junction nucleotides: 14. The CDR3 bases are TGTGCCAGCAGTCCCCGGGTTCGGGAGGGTCCCCACAATGAGCAGTTCTTC. Translation: CASSPRVREGPHNEQFF.

This clonotype was seen more than once but under ten times. V is TRBV20-1 and J is TRBJ2-6; D is perhaps TRBD2 (6 bases). Trimming pared 3 bases from V and 0 bases from J, leaving 12 bases between. The CDR3 totals 16 residues. The V gene's germline CDR1 is DFQATT and CDR2 SNEGSKA (reference sequence). CDR3 in DNA: TGCAGTGCTAGCCGGGGGACGTCCTCTGGGGCCAACGTCCTGACTTTC. Protein sequence: CSASRGTSSGANVLTF.

The chain links TRBV20-1 to TRBJ2-5, with 7 positions matching TRBD1. The CDR3 contains 16 residues. V lost 0 bases to trimming and J lost 0 bases; unmatched junction nucleotides: 7. Germline V gene lookup returns CDR1 DFQATT and CDR2 SNEGSKA (reference sequence). The CDR3 nucleotides read TGCAGTGCTAGAGATATGTACAGGGGAAACCAAGAGACCCAGTACTTC. Translation: CSARDMYRGNQETQYF.

This clonotype was observed a few times. The rearrangement joins TRBV2 to TRBJ2-1; 9 bases align to TRBD2. Looked up from germline, CDR1 is SNHLY and CDR2 is FYNNEI. CDR3 length: 15 residues. With V trimmed by 7 bases and J by 6 bases, 10 bases remained unmatched. Written as DNA, the CDR3 is TGTGCCAGCAAATTGACTAGCGGAGTTCTCAATGAGCAGTTCTTC. Residues: CASKLTSGVLNEQFF.

The sample holds a few counts of this clonotype. The chain is built from TRBV6-2 or TRBV6-3 and TRBJ2-7; D not resolved. Germline-derived CDR1 and CDR2 are MNHEY and SVGEGT. There are 12 residues in the CDR3. V lost 8 bases and J 0 bases, leaving 8 bases between the germline ends. The chain's CDR3 is CASYESSYEQYF. The CDR3 DNA reads TGTGCCAGCTACGAGAGCTCCTACGAGCAGTACTTC.

The gene calls are TRBV5-5 and TRBJ2-5; 8 bases map to TRBD1. Trimming cost V 4 bases and J 5 bases; bases outside gene matches: 10. The CDR3 length is 15 residues. Germline values: CDR1 SGHKS, CDR2 YYEKEE (reference sequence). The CDR3 DNA sequence: TGTGCCAGCAGCCCTCCCGGCAGGGGGCAGGAGACCCAGTACTTC. Translated, it gives CASSPPGRGQETQYF.

The V call is TRBV12-3 or TRBV12-4, the J call TRBJ2-2; no clear D gene. The germline V and J ends were trimmed by 6 bases and 0 bases, with 8 bases remaining between them. The CDR3 is 14 amino acids. The CDR3 sequence is CASRNTANTGELFF. For the CDR3, the DNA is TGTGCCAGCAGAAACACAGCGAACACCGGGGAGCTGTTTTTT.

J is TRBJ1-1 and V is TRBV27; D is possibly TRBD1 (6 bases). The CDR3 totals 14 residues. Trimming stripped 5 bases from V and 6 bases from J, with 16 bases between. The V gene's germline CDR1 is MNHEY and CDR2 SMNVEV (reference sequence). CDR3 protein: CASSLTTGRAEAFF. DNA for the CDR3: TGTGCCAGCAGTCTCACCACAGGGAGGGCTGAAGCTTTCTTT.